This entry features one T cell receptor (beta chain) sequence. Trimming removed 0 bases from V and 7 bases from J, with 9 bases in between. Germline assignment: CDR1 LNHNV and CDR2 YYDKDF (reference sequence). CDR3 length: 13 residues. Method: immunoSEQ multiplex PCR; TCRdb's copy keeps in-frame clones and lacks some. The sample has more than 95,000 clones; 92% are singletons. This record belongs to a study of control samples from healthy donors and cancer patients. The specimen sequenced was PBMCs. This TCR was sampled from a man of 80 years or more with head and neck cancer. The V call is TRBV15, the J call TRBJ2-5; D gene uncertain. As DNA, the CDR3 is TGTGCCACCAGCAGAGATGTCCTCGGGACCCAGTACTTC. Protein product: CATSRDVLGTQYF.